Below, 31 T cell receptor beta chains from the same sample are listed, as sequenced in a study of human thymus T cells. Only in-frame clones appear in the TCRdb table, and some are missing; sequencing was by immunoSEQ multiplex PCR. This table has just over 45,000 clones, more than 85% appearing once. Sequenced: blood. These receptors all come from a girl under three years old with a congenital heart defect but otherwise immunologically healthy.

This chain joins TRBV25-1 and TRBJ1-1; no clear D gene. Trimming pared 1 base from V and 3 bases from J, leaving 6 bases between. Germline V gene lookup returns CDR1 MGHDK and CDR2 SYGVNS. This CDR3 is 13 amino acids long. This chain's CDR3 is CASSEFGDTEAFF. The CDR3 DNA follows: TGTGCCAGCAGTGAATTCGGGGACACTGAAGCTTTCTTT.

The chain recombines TRBV28 with TRBJ1-2; D gene uncertain. The CDR3 is made up of 14 amino acids. Trimming left V 4 bases short and J 2 bases short, with 11 bases between. The germline V gene has CDR1 MDHEN and CDR2 SYDVKM. DNA of the CDR3: TGTGCCAGCAGTTCACCCCCACCCAACTATGGCTACACCTTC. Its protein is CASSSPPPNYGYTF.

The chain links TRBV5-4 to TRBJ1-5; D ambiguous. Trimming stripped 0 bases from V and 0 bases from J, with 7 bases between. Germline lookup yields CDR1 SGHNT and CDR2 YYREEE (reference sequence). CDR3 size: 15 residues. The CDR3: CASSLVPGSNQPQHF. The DNA of the CDR3 is TGTGCCAGCAGCTTGGTACCAGGTAGCAATCAGCCCCAGCATTTT.

The rearrangement uses TRBV20-1 and TRBJ1-4; D not certain. The CDR3 spans 11 residues. The V and J ends lost 0 bases and 7 bases respectively, with 3 bases between them. Germline V gene lookup returns CDR1 DFQATT and CDR2 SNEGSKA (reference sequence). CDR3 amino acids: CSARDGEKLFF. The CDR3 DNA follows: TGCAGTGCTAGAGACGGTGAAAAACTGTTTTTT.

The chain carries TRBV18 and TRBJ2-5, with no clear D. The germline V gene has CDR1 KGHSH and CDR2 LQKENI. V gave up 6 bases and J gave up 2 bases, with 13 bases separating them. This CDR3 contains 14 residues. The CDR3 is CASSPGVPQETQYF. In DNA form, the CDR3 reads TGTGCCAGCTCGCCTGGGGTCCCACAAGAGACCCAGTACTTC.

This clone was recorded only once. This chain connects TRBV5-1 to TRBJ2-1, with 7 bases aligning to TRBD2. The CDR3 extends over 15 amino acids. Losses at the gene ends were 0 bases for V and 10 bases for J; bases not matched to a gene: 10. CDR1 and CDR2 from the germline V gene are SGHRS and YFSETQ. This CDR3 is CASSLGPAGSLEQFF. CDR3 coding DNA: TGCGCCAGCAGCTTGGGGCCAGCGGGAAGCCTAGAGCAGTTCTTC.

A single count supports this clone. The chain has TRBV6-5 and TRBJ1-2, with 9 bases identical to TRBD1. Germline V CDR1 and CDR2: MNHEY, SVGAGI. The CDR3 has 14 residues. V shed 5 bases and J 2 bases; nucleotides not matched to a gene: 3. The CDR3 region has the DNA TGTGCCAGCAGTATTGGACAGGGGAACTATGGCTACACCTTC. Translating gives CASSIGQGNYGYTF.

This chain joins TRBV5-1 and TRBJ2-4; perhaps TRBD1 as D (5 bases). Trimming shortened V by 0 bases and J by 1 base, and 5 bases separated the two germline ends. Germline V gene lookup returns CDR1 SGHRS and CDR2 YFSETQ. CDR3 length equals 14 residues. The CDR3 DNA sequence: TGCGCCAGCAGCTTGGACAGGGCCAAAAACATTCAGTACTTC. Encoded protein: CASSLDRAKNIQYF.

This chain links TRBV28 with TRBJ1-3, with a possible D match to TRBD1 (5 bases). CDR3 length equals 14 residues. Germline V lookup: CDR1 MDHEN, CDR2 SYDVKM. Trimming removed 2 bases at V and 2 bases at J, with 7 bases between. CDR3 DNA: TGTGCCAGCAGTTTAGCGGGGGCTGGAAACACCATATATTTT. As protein: CASSLAGAGNTIYF.

The rearrangement links TRBV7-2 to TRBJ2-1; D may be TRBD2 (5 bases). The V and J ends lost 5 bases and 0 bases respectively, with 11 bases between them. Germline V gene sequence: CDR1 SGHTA, CDR2 FQGNSA. The CDR3 is 15 residues long. The CDR3 nucleotides read TGTGCCAGCAGCCCCCTAGGGAGCTCCTACAATGAGCAGTTCTTC. Amino acids: CASSPLGSSYNEQFF.

This sequence joins TRBV18 and TRBJ2-3, with TRBD1 matching 12 bases. The CDR3 sequence is 17 residues long. Per the germline V gene, CDR1 is KGHSH and CDR2 is LQKENI. The junction had 13 bases not matched to a gene; V was cut back by 3 bases and J by 9 bases. The CDR3 region is CASSPPTSRDRGRTQYF. The CDR3 bases are TGTGCCAGCTCACCCCCAACGTCCCGGGACAGGGGGCGAACGCAGTATTTT.

The chain carries TRBV2 and TRBJ2-7; D perhaps matches TRBD1 (5 bases). Per the germline V gene, CDR1 is SNHLY and CDR2 is FYNNEI. The CDR3 consists of 10 residues. V was trimmed by 8 bases and J by 6 bases, leaving 8 bases between them. The CDR3 region is CASGAPEQYF. The CDR3 region has the DNA TGTGCCAGCGGGGCGCCCGAGCAGTACTTC.

The genes are TRBV14 and TRBJ2-5, with no clear D. The ends were cut back, 3 bases at V and 4 bases at J, with 15 bases in the middle. Germline values: CDR1 SGHDN, CDR2 FVKESK. This CDR3 region has 15 residues. The CDR3, as DNA: TGTGCCAGCAGCCACAATCTAGTACGGTCAGAGACCCAGTACTTC. Protein product: CASSHNLVRSETQYF.

The chain has TRBV6-1 and TRBJ1-2; 9 nucleotides agree with TRBD1. The V gene end was trimmed by 6 bases and the J gene end by 4 bases; junction bases not matched to a gene: 9. The CDR3 length is 15 residues. Germline CDR1 is MNHNS and CDR2 is SASEGT. In DNA form, the CDR3 reads TGTGCCAGCAGGGAGGGGACAGGGATGGCCTATGGCTACACCTTC. Translating gives CASREGTGMAYGYTF.

The V gene is TRBV7-9, the J gene TRBJ2-7; 11 bases line up with TRBD2. Losses at the gene ends were 3 bases for V and 8 bases for J; bases not matched to a gene: 12. The CDR3 has 16 residues. The germline CDR1 and CDR2 sequences are SEHNR and FQNEAQ (reference sequence). The CDR3 sequence is CASSFPLGLAVEKQYF. Here the CDR3 DNA reads TGTGCCAGCAGCTTCCCTCTGGGACTAGCGGTAGAAAAGCAGTACTTC.

The chain combines TRBV7-9 with TRBJ2-4, with D tentatively TRBD1 or TRBD2 (5 bases each). Germline V lookup: CDR1 SEHNR, CDR2 FQNEAQ (reference sequence). The ends were cut back, 1 base at V and 1 base at J, with 14 bases in the middle. This CDR3 is built from 17 residues. For the CDR3, the DNA is TGTGCCAGCAGCTTAGTTCAGGGAGAGGCGGCCAAAAACATTCAGTACTTC. As protein: CASSLVQGEAAKNIQYF.

This chain uses TRBV6-6 with TRBJ2-7; 8 bases line up with TRBD2. V was clipped by 0 bases and J by 4 bases; unmatched bases: 5. Germline CDR1 reads MNHNY; CDR2 reads SVGAGI (reference sequence). This CDR3 has 15 residues. The CDR3 spells CASSYSPGGPYEQYF. CDR3 sequence (DNA): TGTGCCAGCAGTTACTCGCCGGGAGGGCCGTACGAGCAGTACTTC.

The V call is TRBV4-1, the J call TRBJ2-7; D remains unclear. Germline V lookup: CDR1 MGHRA, CDR2 YSYEKL. The CDR3 is 15 residues long. V was trimmed by 1 base and J by 3 bases, leaving 13 bases between them. In DNA, the CDR3 is TGCGCCAGCAGCCAAGTCGTGTTTCAGTACTACGAGCAGTACTTC. Amino acid sequence: CASSQVVFQYYEQYF.

The chain employs TRBV18 and TRBJ2-5; the D is unclear. CDR1 and CDR2 from the germline V gene are KGHSH and LQKENI. Trimming pared 4 bases from V and 11 bases from J, leaving 23 bases between. The length of the CDR3 is 15 residues. The CDR3 spells CASSRRGGSIQSQYF. CDR3 DNA: TGTGCCAGCTCACGCAGAGGTGGAAGCATTCAGTCGCAGTACTTC.

This rearrangement joins TRBV2 to TRBJ2-1; 11 bases agree with TRBD2. V was pared by 6 bases and J by 3 bases, with 4 bases of the junction left unmatched. This CDR3 is built from 15 residues. Germline lookup yields CDR1 SNHLY and CDR2 FYNNEI. CDR3 sequence reads: CASSLGLAVYNEQFF. The CDR3 coding sequence is TGTGCCAGCAGCCTGGGACTAGCGGTCTACAATGAGCAGTTCTTC.

The gene calls are TRBV19 and TRBJ2-7, with 8 bases identical to TRBD2. The trim removed 6 bases at V and 2 bases at J, leaving 6 bases unmatched. Per germline, CDR1 LNHDA and CDR2 SQIVND (reference sequence). CDR3 length: 14 residues. In nucleotides, the CDR3 is TGTGCCAGTAGCGTGGCTAGCGGGCCCTACGAGCAGTACTTC. Translating it yields CASSVASGPYEQYF.

The chain joins TRBV5-6 to TRBJ1-2, with unresolved D. Germline V CDR1 and CDR2: SGHDT, YYEEEE. Trimming left V 1 base short and J 2 bases short, with 6 bases between. The CDR3 has 13 amino acids. DNA of the CDR3: TGTGCCAGCAGCTTGCTGAAAAACTATGGCTACACCTTC. It translates to CASSLLKNYGYTF.

V is TRBV6-1 and J is TRBJ2-7; D is undetermined. The CDR3 consists of 11 residues. Germline V gene data show CDR1 as MNHNS and CDR2 as SASEGT. V dropped 5 bases and J dropped 6 bases, with 8 bases sitting between them. The CDR3 DNA sequence: TGTGCCAGCAGTTATGGTCCCGAGCAGTACTTC. Encoded protein: CASSYGPEQYF.

The chain links TRBV29-1 to TRBJ1-2, with D possibly TRBD1 on 5 matching bases. Trimming cost V 3 bases and J 4 bases, with 18 bases left between them. CDR1 is SQVTM, CDR2 ANQGSEA, per germline. The CDR3 sequence is 15 residues long. CDR3 amino acids: CSVDLIAGALYGYTF. The DNA for the CDR3 is TGCAGCGTTGACCTAATAGCCGGGGCCCTCTATGGCTACACCTTC.

V is TRBV18 and J is TRBJ1-2; D may be TRBD1 (6 bases). The CDR3 runs 13 residues. CDR1 is KGHSH and CDR2 is LQKENI in the germline V gene. Trimming took 4 bases from V and 11 from J, leaving 17 bases between them. This CDR3 is CASSLNVYREYTF. CDR3 nucleotide sequence: TGTGCCAGCTCACTCAACGTGTACAGGGAATACACCTTC.

The V gene is TRBV5-6, the J gene TRBJ2-7; 7 nucleotides line up with TRBD2. V shed 4 bases and J 0 bases; nucleotides not matched to a gene: 10. The CDR3 is 16 amino acids. The germline V gene has CDR1 SGHDT and CDR2 YYEEEE. The CDR3, as DNA: TGTGCCAGCAGCCTTTGGGGCGGGAGCTCCTCCTACGAGCAGTACTTC. Protein sequence: CASSLWGGSSSYEQYF.

The chain combines TRBV5-5 with TRBJ1-4; D not resolved. This CDR3 comprises 12 residues. Germline CDR1 is SGHKS and CDR2 is YYEKEE (reference sequence). The V end was cut by 1 base, the J end by 8 bases, with 6 bases between. CDR3 protein: CASSLYREKLFF. In DNA, the CDR3 is TGTGCCAGCAGCTTGTATAGGGAAAAACTGTTTTTT.

This sequence joins TRBV7-9 and TRBJ1-1; 9 bases fit TRBD1. The CDR3 has 15 amino acids. V was clipped by 5 bases and J by 5 bases; unmatched bases: 9. Germline V CDR1 and CDR2: SEHNR, FQNEAQ (reference sequence). CDR3: CASSRGQGMRTEAFF. In nucleotides, the CDR3 is TGTGCCAGCAGCAGGGGACAGGGTATGAGAACTGAAGCTTTCTTT. The complete variable domain, with remaining parts taken from reference TRBV7-9 and TRBJ1-1, reads DTGVSQNPRHKITKRGQNVTFRCDPISEHNRLYWYRQTLGQGPEFLTYFQNEAQLEKSRLLSDRFSAERPKGSFSTLEIQRTEQGDSAMYLCASSRGQGMRTEAFFGQGTRLTVV.

The chain uses TRBV27 and TRBJ2-7, with D possibly TRBD1 on 6 matching bases. From germline, CDR1 is MNHEY and CDR2 SMNVEV (reference sequence). The CDR3 is 13 residues long. Trimming cost V 6 bases and J 1 base, with 10 bases left between them. The CDR3 spells CASRHRVSYEQYF. The CDR3 coding sequence is TGTGCCAGCAGACACAGGGTTTCCTACGAGCAGTACTTC.

J is TRBJ2-7 and V is TRBV2; TRBD2 is a possible D gene (5 bases). Germline V CDR1 and CDR2: SNHLY, FYNNEI. Trimming removed 6 bases at V and 2 bases at J, with 11 bases between. The CDR3 covers 13 residues. Here the CDR3 DNA reads TGTGCCAGCAGCCTACTAGGCCCCTACGAGCAGTACTTC. This codes for CASSLLGPYEQYF. Combining the CDR3 with reference TRBV2 and TRBJ2-7 gives the whole variable domain EPEVTQTPSHQVTQMGQEVILRCVPISNHLYFYWYRQILGQKVEFLVSFYNNEISEKSEIFDDQFSVERPDGSNFTLKIRSTKLEDSAMYFCASSLLGPYEQYFGPGTRLTVT.

The CDR3 here is CASTDYPGLALFF. Written as DNA, the CDR3 is TGTGCCAGCACCGATTATCCGGGACTAGCGCTTTTCTTC. V gene TRBV7-9 combines with J gene TRBJ2-1, with 10 bases lining up with TRBD2. Germline CDR1 reads SEHNR; CDR2 reads FQNEAQ (reference sequence). This CDR3 contains 13 residues. The J segment lost 16 bases and the V segment lost 7 bases, leaving 13 bases of the junction unmatched. Full variable domain (remainder filled in from reference TRBV7-9 and TRBJ2-1): DTGVSQNPRHKITKRGQNVTFRCDPISEHNRLYWYRQTLGQGPEFLTYFQNEAQLEKSRLLSDRFSAERPKGSFSTLEIQRTEQGDSAMYLCASTDYPGLALFFGPGTRLTVL.